The text below deals with one TCR beta chain. These data belong to a study of human T cells and chemical hapten exposure. This CDR3 spans 13 amino acids. Germline lookup yields CDR1 SQVTM and CDR2 ANQGSEA. Trimming removed 4 bases from V and 5 bases from J; junction bases left unmatched: 4. Time point denoted: pre-sensitization, week 0. Documented treatment: therapeutic diphenylcyclopropenone sensitization with weekly scalp DPC. TCRdb re-derived calls from the RACE reads in MiXCR, one entry per CDR3 protein. The sample shows around 180,000 distinct CDR3 sequences, around 30% of them seen only once. The sample here was whole blood, taken in connection with sensitization to the hapten diphenylcyclopropenone (DPC). The chain employs TRBV29-1 and TRBJ2-2; 7 bases map to TRBD1. This clonotype was sampled from a woman aged 25 to 39 with alopecia areata. Some clones in this sample may be carry-over from other donors' samples. CDR3 sequence: CSVVPRGTGELFF. CDR3 nucleotides: TGCAGCGTTGTTCCCAGGGGGACCGGGGAGCTGTTTTTT.